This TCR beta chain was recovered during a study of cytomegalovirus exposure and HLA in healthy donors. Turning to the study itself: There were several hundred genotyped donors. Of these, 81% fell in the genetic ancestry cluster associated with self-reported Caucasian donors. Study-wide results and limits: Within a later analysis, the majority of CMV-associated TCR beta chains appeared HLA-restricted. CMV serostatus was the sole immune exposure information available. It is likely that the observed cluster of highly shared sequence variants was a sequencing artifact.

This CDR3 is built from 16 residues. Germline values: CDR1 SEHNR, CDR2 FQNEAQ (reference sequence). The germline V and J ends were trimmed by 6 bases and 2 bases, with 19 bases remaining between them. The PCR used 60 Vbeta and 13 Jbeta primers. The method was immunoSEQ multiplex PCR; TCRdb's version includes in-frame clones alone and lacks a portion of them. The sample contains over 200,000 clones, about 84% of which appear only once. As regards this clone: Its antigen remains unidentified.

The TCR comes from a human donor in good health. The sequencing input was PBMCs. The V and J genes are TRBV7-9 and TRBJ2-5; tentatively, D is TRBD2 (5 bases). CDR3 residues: CASRVLSHRTQETQYF. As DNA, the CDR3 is TGTGCCAGCAGAGTATTAAGCCATCGGACTCAAGAGACCCAGTACTTC.